This paragraph reports one TCR beta chain. Its specificity is not known. The data were taken from a study of PD-1 blockade in classical Hodgkin lymphoma. Whole-study findings and limits: Prior therapy or disease activity may underlie the repertoire differences, whose causes remain undefined.

The time point denotes: newly diagnosed, previously untreated cHL patient sample. By magnetic negative selection, CD8+ T cells were isolated from the thawed PBMCs. Sequenced by immunoSEQ multiplex PCR; TCRdb stores in-frame clones only, minus some. The sample holds some 10,000 clones, around 84% seen once. Germline V gene data show CDR1 as MGHRA and CDR2 as YSYEKL. V was pared by 1 base and J by 3 bases, with 12 bases of the junction left unmatched. This CDR3 comprises 18 residues. The chain employs TRBV4-1 and TRBJ2-7, with 10 bases that match TRBD1. The sequence was obtained from a human donor with classical Hodgkin lymphoma. Sequencing was performed on CD8+ T cells from blood. The CDR3 coding sequence is TGCGCCAGCAGCCAAGGATCCCCCATCCGGGACAGGGGCTACGAGCAGTACTTC. Translating it yields CASSQGSPIRDRGYEQYF.